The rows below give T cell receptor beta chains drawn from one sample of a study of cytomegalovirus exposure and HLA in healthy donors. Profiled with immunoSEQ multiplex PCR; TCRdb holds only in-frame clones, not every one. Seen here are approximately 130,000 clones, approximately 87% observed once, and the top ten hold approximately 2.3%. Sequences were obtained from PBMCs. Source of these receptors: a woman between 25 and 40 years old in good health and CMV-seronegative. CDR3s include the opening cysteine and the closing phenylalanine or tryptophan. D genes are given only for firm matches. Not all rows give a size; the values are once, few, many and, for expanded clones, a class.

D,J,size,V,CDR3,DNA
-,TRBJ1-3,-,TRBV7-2,CASSPLAGNTIYF,TGTGCCAGCAGCCCCTTAGCTGGAAACACCATATATTTT
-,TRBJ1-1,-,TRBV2,CASSEALVAGTEAFF,TGTGCCAGCAGTGAAGCGCTTGTGGCGGGCACTGAAGCTTTCTTT
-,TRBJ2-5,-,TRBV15,CATSRDWGGPETQYF,TGTGCCACCAGCAGAGACTGGGGGGGCCCTGAGACCCAGTACTTC
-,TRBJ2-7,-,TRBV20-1,CSARVVHEQYF,TGCAGTGCTAGAGTAGTCCACGAGCAGTACTTC
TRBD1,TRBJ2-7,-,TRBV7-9,CASSTRDSPNYEQYF,TGTGCCAGCAGCACCCGGGACAGTCCCAACTACGAGCAGTACTTC
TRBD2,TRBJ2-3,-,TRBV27,CASTEVGRADTQYF,TGTGCCAGCACCGAGGTTGGGAGGGCAGATACGCAGTATTTT
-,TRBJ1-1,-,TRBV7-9,CASSLEGNTEAFF,TGTGCCAGCAGCTTGGAGGGGAACACTGAAGCTTTCTTT
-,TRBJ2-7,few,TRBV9,CASSVAAGGYEQYF,TGTGCCAGCAGCGTAGCGGCAGGGGGGTACGAGCAGTACTTC
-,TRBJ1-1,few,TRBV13,CASSTGETEAFF,TGTGCCAGCAGTACGGGAGAAACTGAAGCTTTCTTT
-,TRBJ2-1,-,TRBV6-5,CASKVTGYNEQFF,TGTGCCAGCAAGGTGACGGGATACAATGAGCAGTTCTTC
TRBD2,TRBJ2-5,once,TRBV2,CASSPSGTSGFKGTQYF,TGTGCCAGCAGCCCCTCCGGGACTAGCGGGTTCAAGGGGACCCAGTACTTC
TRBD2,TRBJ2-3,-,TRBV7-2,CASSRGFLAGGPDTQYF,TGTGCCAGCAGCCGGGGCTTTCTAGCGGGGGGGCCAGATACGCAGTATTTT
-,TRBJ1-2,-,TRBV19,CASRTHSPQGVTYGYTF,TGTGCCAGTAGAACCCATTCCCCACAGGGAGTTACCTATGGCTACACCTTC
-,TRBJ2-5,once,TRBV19,CASSIGGAAETQYF,TGTGCCAGTAGTATAGGGGGCGCCGCCGAGACCCAGTACTTC
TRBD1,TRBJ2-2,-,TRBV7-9,CASSRTGPNTGELFF,TGTGCCAGCAGCCGGACAGGGCCGAACACCGGGGAGCTGTTTTTT
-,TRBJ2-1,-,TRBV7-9,CASSFSEAANNEQFF,TGTGCCAGCAGCTTTTCTGAAGCGGCAAACAATGAGCAGTTCTTC
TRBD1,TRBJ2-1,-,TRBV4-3,CASSQAGTGGGEQFF,TGCGCCAGCAGCCAAGCCGGGACAGGGGGCGGTGAGCAGTTCTTC
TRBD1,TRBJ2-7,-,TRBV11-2,CASSLGGTVYEQYF,TGTGCCAGCAGCTTAGGAGGGACAGTTTATGAGCAGTACTTC
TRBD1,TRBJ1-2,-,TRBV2,CASSTQGAGYGYTF,TGTGCCAGCAGTACACAGGGGGCTGGCTATGGCTACACCTTC
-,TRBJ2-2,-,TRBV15,CATSRDQEVGELFF,TGTGCCACCAGCAGAGATCAAGAGGTCGGGGAGCTGTTTTTT
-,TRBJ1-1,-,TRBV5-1,CASSPRGNTEAFF,TGCGCCAGCAGTCCTAGGGGGAACACTGAAGCTTTCTTT
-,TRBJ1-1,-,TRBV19,CASSIGRGDGAFF,TGTGCCAGTAGTATCGGGAGGGGTGATGGAGCTTTCTTT
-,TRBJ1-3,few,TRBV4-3,CASSQSGGRGNLGNTIYF,TGCGCCAGCAGCCAAAGCGGCGGCAGGGGAAACCTTGGAAACACCATATATTTT
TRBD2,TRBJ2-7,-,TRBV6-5,CASSFRGSSYEQYF,TGTGCCAGCAGTTTCCGCGGGAGCTCCTACGAGCAGTACTTC
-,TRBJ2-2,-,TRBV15,CATSRDLTGNTGELFF,TGTGCCACCAGCAGAGATCTGACGGGTAACACCGGGGAGCTGTTTTTT
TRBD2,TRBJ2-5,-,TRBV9,CASSALAGGQLLQETQYF,TGTGCCAGCAGCGCACTAGCGGGGGGTCAGCTACTCCAAGAGACCCAGTACTTC
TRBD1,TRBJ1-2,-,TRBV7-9,CASSTRDRRYGYTF,TGTGCCAGCAGCACCCGGGACAGGAGGTACGGCTACACCTTC
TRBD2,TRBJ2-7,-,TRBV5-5,CASSITSGSPYEQYF,TGTGCCAGCAGCATTACTAGCGGGTCCCCCTACGAGCAGTACTTC
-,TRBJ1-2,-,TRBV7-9,CASSFAKGNGYTF,TGTGCCAGCAGCTTTGCCAAGGGGAATGGCTACACCTTC
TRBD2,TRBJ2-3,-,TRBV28,CASKAGGPDTQYF,TGTGCCAGCAAGGCGGGGGGCCCAGATACGCAGTATTTT
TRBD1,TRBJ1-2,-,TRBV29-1,CSVWAGGSYGYTF,TGCAGCGTTTGGGCAGGGGGGAGCTATGGCTACACCTTC
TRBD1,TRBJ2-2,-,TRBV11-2,CASSPGTGKTGELFF,TGTGCCAGCAGCCCCGGGACAGGGAAAACCGGGGAGCTGTTTTTT
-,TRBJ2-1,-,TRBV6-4,CASSDSWAGPGNEQFF,TGTGCCAGCAGTGACTCGTGGGCAGGGCCAGGCAATGAGCAGTTCTTC